The source of this TCR beta chain is a study of blood T cell repertoires in COVID-19 (TCRdb year 2020). Study-wide context: The collaborator samples originated in the United States, Italy and Spain and spanned the acute and convalescent phases of COVID-19. The prospective study material was composed of cDNA or gDNA derived from T cells, B-cell-depleted T cells, or PBMCs. Where available, HLA class I and class II types were taken from metadata supplied by the sample provider and were not determined by assay-based typing. The samples were drawn from the first 160 participants of the ongoing ImmuneRACE study and from more than 1,000 subjects provided by 6 global collaborators. The repertoires were made available in a free public database intended to serve as a resource for research on the immune response to SARS-CoV-2. A de-identified subject ID, COVID-19 status, age in years and sex were almost always included in the sample metadata. Deeply sampled blood TCRbeta repertoires from subjects exposed to, actively infected with, or recovered from COVID-19 were included in the dataset.

Another Seattle source contributed samples from volunteer blood donors who had recovered from COVID-19. Whole blood was collected in K2EDTA tubes by collaborating institutions according to the institutions' own protocols. Collaborator samples were shipped for TCRbeta analysis as frozen whole blood, isolated PBMCs, or DNA extracted from either sample type. TCRbeta CDR3 regions were amplified from genomic DNA by means of the immunoSEQ Assay, a bias-controlled multiplex PCR. The authors processed their data as follows. The number of nucleated cells in each sample was estimated from the amplification of reference gene primers within the assay. To quantify the absolute abundance of each unique TCRbeta CDR3 rearrangement, sequence reads were collapsed and filtered. Productive Simpson clonality was computed per sample as the square root of Simpson's diversity index over productive rearrangements. The source is immuneACCESS, and TCRdb retained only in-frame sequences with V and J called. Part of the clones is not carried over; for the studies checked, unresolved V genes explain less than half of this, and the remainder is unexplained. Clone size and V and J calls were adopted from that table, with D and trimming inferred from the DNA. The sample table holds some 210,000 clones, of which 75% to 90% were seen once. The top ten hold more than 5.5% of the sample.

On the study overall, not on this receptor specifically: How much clinical and demographic metadata was included differed by source and by participant, and the metadata was provided uncurated.

Notes on this clone: The antigen it recognizes is unknown. No base quality values were provided; no much bigger clone lies one nucleotide off.

This sequence originates from a man in his 60s who had recovered from COVID-19. Sequenced input: peripheral blood.

CDR3 loop: CASSFTGSNLEFPLYEQYF. In nucleotide form, the sequence is TGTGCCAGCAGTTTCACAGGTAGTAATCTAGAGTTTCCCCTCTACGAGCAGTACTTC. Recombination joined TRBV21-1 with TRBJ2-7; TRBD1, the table's D call, lacks a check against the DNA. TRBV21-1 is flagged as a pseudogene. From its cysteine to its phenylalanine, the CDR3 spans 19 amino acids. Of the read, only the CDR3 DNA is kept; its 57 bases are in frame from base 1.